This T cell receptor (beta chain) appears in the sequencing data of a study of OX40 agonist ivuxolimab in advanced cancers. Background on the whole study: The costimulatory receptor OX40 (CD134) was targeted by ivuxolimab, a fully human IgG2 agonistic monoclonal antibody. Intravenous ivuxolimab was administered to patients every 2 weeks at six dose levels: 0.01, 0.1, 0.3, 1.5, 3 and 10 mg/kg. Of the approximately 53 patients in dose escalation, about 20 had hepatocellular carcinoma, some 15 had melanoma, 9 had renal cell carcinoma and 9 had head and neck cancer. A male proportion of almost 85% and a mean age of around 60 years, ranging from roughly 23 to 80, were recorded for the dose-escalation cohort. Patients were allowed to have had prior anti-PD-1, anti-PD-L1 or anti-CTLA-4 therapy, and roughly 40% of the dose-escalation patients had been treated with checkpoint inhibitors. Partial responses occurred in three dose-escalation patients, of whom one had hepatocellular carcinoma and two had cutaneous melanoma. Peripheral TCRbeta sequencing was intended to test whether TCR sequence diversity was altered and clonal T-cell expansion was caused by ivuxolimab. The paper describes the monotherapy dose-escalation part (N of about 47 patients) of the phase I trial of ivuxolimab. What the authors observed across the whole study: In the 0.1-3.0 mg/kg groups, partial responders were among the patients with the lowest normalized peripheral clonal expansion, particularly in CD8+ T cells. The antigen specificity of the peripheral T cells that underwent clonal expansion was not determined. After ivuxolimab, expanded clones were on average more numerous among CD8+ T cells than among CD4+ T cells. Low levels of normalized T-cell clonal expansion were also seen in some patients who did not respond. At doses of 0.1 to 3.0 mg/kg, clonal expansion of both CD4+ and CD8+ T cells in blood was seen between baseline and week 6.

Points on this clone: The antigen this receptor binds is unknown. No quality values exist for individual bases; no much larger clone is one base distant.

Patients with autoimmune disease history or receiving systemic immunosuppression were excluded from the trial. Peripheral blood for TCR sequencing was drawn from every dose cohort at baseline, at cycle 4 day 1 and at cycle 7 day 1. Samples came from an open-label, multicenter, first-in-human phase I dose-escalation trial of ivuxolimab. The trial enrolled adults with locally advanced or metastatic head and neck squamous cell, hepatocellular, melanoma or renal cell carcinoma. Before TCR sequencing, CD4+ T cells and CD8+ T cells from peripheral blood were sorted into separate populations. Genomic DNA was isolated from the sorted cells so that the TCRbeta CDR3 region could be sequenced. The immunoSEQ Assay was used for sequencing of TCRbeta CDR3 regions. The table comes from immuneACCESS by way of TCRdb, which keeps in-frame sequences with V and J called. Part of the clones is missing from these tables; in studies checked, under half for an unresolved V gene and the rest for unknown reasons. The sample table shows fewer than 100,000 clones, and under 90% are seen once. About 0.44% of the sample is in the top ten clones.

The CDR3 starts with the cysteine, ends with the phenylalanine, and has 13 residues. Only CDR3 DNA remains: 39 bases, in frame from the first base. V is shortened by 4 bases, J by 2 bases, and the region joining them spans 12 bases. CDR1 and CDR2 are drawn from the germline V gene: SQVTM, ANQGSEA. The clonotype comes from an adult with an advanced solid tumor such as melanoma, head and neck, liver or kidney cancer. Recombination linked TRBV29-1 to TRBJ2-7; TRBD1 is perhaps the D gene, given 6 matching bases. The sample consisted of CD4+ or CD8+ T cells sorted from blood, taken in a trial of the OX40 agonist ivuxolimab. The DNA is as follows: TGCAGCGTTGTGCGGGCAGGGGCCTACGAGCAGTACTTC. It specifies CSVVRAGAYEQYF.